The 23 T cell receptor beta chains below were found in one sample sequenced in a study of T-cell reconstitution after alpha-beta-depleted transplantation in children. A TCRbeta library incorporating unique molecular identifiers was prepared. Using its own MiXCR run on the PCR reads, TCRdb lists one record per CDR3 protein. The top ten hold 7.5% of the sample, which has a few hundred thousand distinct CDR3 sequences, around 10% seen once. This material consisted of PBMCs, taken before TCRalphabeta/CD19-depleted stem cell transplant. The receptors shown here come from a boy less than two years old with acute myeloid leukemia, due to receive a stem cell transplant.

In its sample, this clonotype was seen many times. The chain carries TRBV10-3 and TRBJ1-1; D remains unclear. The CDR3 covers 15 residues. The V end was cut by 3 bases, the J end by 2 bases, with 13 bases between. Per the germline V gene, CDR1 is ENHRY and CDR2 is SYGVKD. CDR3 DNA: TGTGCCATCAGTGAAGCACACGGCAGTAACACTGAAGCTTTCTTT. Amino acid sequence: CAISEAHGSNTEAFF.

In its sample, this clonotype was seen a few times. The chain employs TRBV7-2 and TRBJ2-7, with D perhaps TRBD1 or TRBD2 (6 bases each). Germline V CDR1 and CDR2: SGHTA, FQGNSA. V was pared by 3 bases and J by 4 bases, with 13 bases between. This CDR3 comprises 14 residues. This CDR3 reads CASSFGGSEYEQYF. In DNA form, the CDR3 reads TGTGCCAGCAGCTTCGGGGGCTCTGAGTACGAGCAGTACTTC.

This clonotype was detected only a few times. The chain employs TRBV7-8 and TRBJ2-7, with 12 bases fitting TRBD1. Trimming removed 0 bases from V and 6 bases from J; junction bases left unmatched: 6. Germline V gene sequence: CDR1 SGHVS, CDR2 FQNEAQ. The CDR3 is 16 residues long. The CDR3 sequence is CASSLAGDRGPFEQYF. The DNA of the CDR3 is TGTGCCAGCAGCTTAGCGGGGGACAGGGGGCCGTTCGAGCAGTACTTC.

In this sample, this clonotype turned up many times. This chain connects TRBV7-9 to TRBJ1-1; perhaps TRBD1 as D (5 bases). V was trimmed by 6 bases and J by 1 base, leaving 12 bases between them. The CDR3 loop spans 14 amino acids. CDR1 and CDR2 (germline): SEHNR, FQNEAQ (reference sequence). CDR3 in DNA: TGTGCCAGCAGTCCAGGGCTTTGGAACACTGAAGCTTTCTTT. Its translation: CASSPGLWNTEAFF.

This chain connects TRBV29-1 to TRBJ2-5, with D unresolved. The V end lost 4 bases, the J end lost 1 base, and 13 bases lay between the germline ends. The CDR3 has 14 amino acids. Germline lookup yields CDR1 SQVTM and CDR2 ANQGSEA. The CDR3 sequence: CSVATLLVQETQYF. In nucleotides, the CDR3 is TGCAGCGTTGCCACTCTCTTGGTCCAAGAGACCCAGTACTTC.

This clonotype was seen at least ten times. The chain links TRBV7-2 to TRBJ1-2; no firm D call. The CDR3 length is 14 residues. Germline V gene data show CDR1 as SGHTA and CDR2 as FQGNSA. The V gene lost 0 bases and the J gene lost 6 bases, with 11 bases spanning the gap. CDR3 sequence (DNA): TGTGCCAGCAGCTTAGCACCTTGGAGGGATGGCTACACCTTC. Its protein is CASSLAPWRDGYTF.

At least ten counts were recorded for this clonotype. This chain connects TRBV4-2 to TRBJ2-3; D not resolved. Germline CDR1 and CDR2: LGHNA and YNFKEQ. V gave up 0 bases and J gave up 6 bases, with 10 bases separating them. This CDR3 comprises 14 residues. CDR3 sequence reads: CASSQDLGRDTQYF. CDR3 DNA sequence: TGTGCCAGCAGCCAAGATCTAGGTCGGGATACGCAGTATTTT.

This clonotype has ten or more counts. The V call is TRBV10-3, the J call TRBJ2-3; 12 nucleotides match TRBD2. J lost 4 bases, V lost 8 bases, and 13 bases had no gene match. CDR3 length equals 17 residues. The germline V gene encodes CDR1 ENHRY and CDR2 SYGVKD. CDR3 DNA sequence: TGTGCCATCGGTTCCGGGACTAGCGGGCGCTCGGCAGATACGCAGTATTTT. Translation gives CAIGSGTSGRSADTQYF.

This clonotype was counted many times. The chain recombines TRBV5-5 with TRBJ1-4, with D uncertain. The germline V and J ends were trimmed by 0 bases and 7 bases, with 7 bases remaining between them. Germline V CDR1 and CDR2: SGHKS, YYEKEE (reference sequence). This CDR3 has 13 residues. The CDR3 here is CASSLALAEKLFF. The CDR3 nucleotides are TGTGCCAGCAGCTTGGCTTTAGCTGAAAAACTGTTTTTT. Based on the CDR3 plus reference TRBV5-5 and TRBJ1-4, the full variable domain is DAGVTQSPTHLIKTRGQQVTLRCSPISGHKSVSWYQQVLGQGPQFIFQYYEKEERGRGNFPDRFSARQFPNYSSELNVNALLLGDSALYLCASSLALAEKLFFGSGTQLSVL.

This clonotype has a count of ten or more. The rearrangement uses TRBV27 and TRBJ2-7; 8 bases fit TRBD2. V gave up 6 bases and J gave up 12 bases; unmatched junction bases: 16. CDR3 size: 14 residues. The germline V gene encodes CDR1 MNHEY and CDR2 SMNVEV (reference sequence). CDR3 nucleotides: TGTGCCAGCAGATCCCTCCCGGGACTAGATGGGGGGTACTTC. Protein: CASRSLPGLDGGYF.

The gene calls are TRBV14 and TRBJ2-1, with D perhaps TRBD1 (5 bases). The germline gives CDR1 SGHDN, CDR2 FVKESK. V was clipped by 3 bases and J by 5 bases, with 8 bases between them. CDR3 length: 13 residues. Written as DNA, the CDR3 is TGTGCCAGCAGCCACGGCAGGGACAATGAGCAGTTCTTC. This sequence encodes CASSHGRDNEQFF.

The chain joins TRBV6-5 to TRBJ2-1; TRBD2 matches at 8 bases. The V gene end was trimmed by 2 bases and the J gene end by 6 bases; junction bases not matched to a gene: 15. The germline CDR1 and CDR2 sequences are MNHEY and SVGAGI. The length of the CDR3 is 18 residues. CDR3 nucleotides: TGTGCCAGCAGTTACGACGGGGTAGCGGGAAATGTAGCCAATGAGCAGTTCTTC. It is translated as CASSYDGVAGNVANEQFF.

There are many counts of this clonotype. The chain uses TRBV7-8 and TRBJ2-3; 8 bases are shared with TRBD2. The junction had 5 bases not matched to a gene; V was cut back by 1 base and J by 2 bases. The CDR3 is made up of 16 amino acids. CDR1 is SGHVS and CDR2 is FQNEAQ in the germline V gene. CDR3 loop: CASSLGLAIHTDTQYF. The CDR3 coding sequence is TGTGCCAGCAGCTTAGGACTAGCGATTCACACAGATACGCAGTATTTT.

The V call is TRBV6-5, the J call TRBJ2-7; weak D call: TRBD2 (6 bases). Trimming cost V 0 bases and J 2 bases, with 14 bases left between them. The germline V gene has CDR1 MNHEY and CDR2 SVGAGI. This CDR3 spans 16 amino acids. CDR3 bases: TGTGCCAGCAGTTACTCGGCGGGGACGAGGACCTACGAGCAGTACTTC. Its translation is CASSYSAGTRTYEQYF.

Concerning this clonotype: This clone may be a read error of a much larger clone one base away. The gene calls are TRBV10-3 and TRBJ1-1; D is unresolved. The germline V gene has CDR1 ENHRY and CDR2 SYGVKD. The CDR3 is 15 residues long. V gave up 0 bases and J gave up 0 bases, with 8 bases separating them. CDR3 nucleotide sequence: TGTGCCATCAGTGAGTCGAATGAACTGAACACTGAAGCTTTCTTT. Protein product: CAISESNELNTEAFF.

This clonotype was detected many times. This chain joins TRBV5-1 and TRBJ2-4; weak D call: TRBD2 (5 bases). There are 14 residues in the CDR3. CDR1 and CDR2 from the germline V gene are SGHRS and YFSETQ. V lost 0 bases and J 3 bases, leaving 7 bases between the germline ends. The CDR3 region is CASSLGGDKNIQYF. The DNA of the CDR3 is TGCGCCAGCAGCTTGGGGGGAGACAAAAACATTCAGTACTTC.

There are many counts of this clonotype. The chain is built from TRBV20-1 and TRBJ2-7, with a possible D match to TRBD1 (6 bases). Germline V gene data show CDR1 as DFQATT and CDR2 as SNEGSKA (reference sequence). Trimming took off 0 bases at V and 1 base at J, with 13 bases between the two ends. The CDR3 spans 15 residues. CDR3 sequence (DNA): TGCAGTGCTAGAGATGAGGCAGGGGCATCCTACGAGCAGTACTTC. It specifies CSARDEAGASYEQYF.

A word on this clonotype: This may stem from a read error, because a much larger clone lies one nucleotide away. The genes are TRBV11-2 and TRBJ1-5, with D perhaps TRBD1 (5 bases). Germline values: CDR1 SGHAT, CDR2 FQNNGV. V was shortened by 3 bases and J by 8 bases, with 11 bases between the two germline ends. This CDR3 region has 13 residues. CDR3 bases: TGTGCCAGCAGCTTTCCAGGGCATAAGCCCCAGCATTTT. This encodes CASSFPGHKPQHF.

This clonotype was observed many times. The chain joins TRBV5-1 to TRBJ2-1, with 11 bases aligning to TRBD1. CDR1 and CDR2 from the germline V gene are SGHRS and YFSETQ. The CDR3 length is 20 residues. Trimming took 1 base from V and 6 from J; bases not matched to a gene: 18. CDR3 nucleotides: TGCGCCAGCAGCTTGCACCATGGACAGGGGGCTGGTATGGGGGGCAATGAGCAGTTCTTC. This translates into CASSLHHGQGAGMGGNEQFF.

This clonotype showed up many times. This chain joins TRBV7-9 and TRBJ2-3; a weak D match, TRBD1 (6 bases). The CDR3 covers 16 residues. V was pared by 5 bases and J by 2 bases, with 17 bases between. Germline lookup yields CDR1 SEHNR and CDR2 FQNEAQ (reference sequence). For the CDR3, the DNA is TGTGCCAGCAGCAAGGGGGTCGGGACAACCACAGATACGCAGTATTTT. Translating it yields CASSKGVGTTTDTQYF.

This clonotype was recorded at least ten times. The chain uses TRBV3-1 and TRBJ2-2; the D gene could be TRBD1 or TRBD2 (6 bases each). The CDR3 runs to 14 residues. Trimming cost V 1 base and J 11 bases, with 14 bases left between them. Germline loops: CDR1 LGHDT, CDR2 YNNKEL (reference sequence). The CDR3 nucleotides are TGTGCCAGCAGCCAAGGGAGGGGGGCGCCCGAGCTGTTTTTT. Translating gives CASSQGRGAPELFF.

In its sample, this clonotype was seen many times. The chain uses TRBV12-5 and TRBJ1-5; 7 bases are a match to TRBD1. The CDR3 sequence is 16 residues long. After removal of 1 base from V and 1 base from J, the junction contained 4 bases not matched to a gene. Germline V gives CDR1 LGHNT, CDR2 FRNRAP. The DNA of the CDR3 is TGTGCTAGTGGTTTGGGACAGGGAGGAAGCAATCAGCCCCAGCATTTT. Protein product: CASGLGQGGSNQPQHF.

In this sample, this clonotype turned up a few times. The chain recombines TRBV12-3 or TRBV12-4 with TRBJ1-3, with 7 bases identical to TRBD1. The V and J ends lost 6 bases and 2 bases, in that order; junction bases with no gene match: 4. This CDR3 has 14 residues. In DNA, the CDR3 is TGTGCCAGCAGACAACAGGGGACTGGAAACACCATATATTTT. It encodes CASRQQGTGNTIYF.